Described below is a single T cell receptor (beta chain) sequence and its context. Here immunoSEQ multiplex PCR was the method, and the copy in TCRdb shows in-frame clones only, minus some. The sample yields approximately 110,000 clones, about four fifths seen once. The V gene lost 0 bases and the J gene lost 4 bases, with 12 bases spanning the gap. This CDR3 has 15 amino acids. Germline assignment: CDR1 LGHDT and CDR2 YNNKEL (reference sequence). This specimen comes from a study of T cell responses to AZD1222 COVID-19 vaccine. The sequencing here drew on peripheral blood, taken on day 0 of AZD1222 vaccination. This TCR was recovered from an adult in good health. The chain employs TRBV3-1 (or the pseudogene TRBV3-2) and TRBJ1-2; maybe TRBD1 (6 bases). DNA of the CDR3: TGTGCCAGCAGCCAAGATGCAGGGGAGGCCTATGGCTACACCTTC. This encodes CASSQDAGEAYGYTF.